The 11 T cell receptor beta chains given below trace back to one sample, sequenced in a study of blood T cells in healthy people across ages. Primed by a sample-barcoded 5' primer and a J-beta primer mix, a second PCR proceeded for about 7 to 11 cycles. TCRdb re-called the 5' RACE reads with MiXCR, one entry per CDR3 protein. The sample carries about 1,400,000 distinct CDR3 sequences, 40% to 50% recorded once. The sequencing sample was made of blood. The origin of the receptors is a young woman in good health.

V gene TRBV6-1 combines with J gene TRBJ1-2; a weak D match, TRBD1 (6 bases). Germline CDR1 is MNHNS and CDR2 is SASEGT. This CDR3 contains 14 residues. Trimming cost V 3 bases and J 8 bases, with 16 bases left between them. This CDR3 reads CASSDDRGTRGYTF. The DNA of the CDR3 is TGTGCCAGCAGTGACGACAGAGGGACAAGAGGCTACACCTTC.

Here the CDR3 DNA reads TGCGCCAGCAGCAAGAGCTCCCGTTCGTTGGAGCAGTACTTC. Encoded protein: CASSKSSRSLEQYF. The J gene is TRBJ2-7, the V gene TRBV5-1, with D unresolved. This CDR3 has 14 residues. CDR1 is SGHRS, CDR2 YFSETQ, per germline. V lost 4 bases to trimming and J lost 7 bases, with 18 bases between them.

This clonotype was counted at least ten times. This chain connects TRBV10-3 to TRBJ2-7; 7 nucleotides align to TRBD1. The germline V gene has CDR1 ENHRY and CDR2 SYGVKD. The CDR3 totals 16 residues. With V trimmed by 0 bases and J by 3 bases, 8 bases remained unmatched. CDR3 DNA sequence: TGTGCCATCAGTGAGTCGATAGGGCAGGGGGTCTACGAGCAGTACTTC. This encodes CAISESIGQGVYEQYF.

The chain carries TRBV6-6 and TRBJ1-2; 7 bases map to TRBD1. Unmatched junction bases numbered 7, after V lost 2 bases and J lost 4 bases. CDR3 length equals 15 residues. Germline values: CDR1 MNHNY, CDR2 SVGAGI (reference sequence). The CDR3 here is CASSYPTGQIYGYTF. The CDR3 DNA is TGTGCCAGCAGTTACCCGACGGGACAGATCTATGGCTACACCTTC.

The sample holds one count of this clonotype. This chain's CDR3 is CASSRRDGPNYGYTF. The CDR3 region has the DNA TGTGCCAGTTCAAGACGGGACGGACCTAACTATGGCTACACCTTC. J is TRBJ1-2 and V is TRBV12-3 or TRBV12-4; TRBD1 might be the D (5 bases). This CDR3 has 15 amino acids. V lost 9 bases, J lost 0 bases, and 17 bases lay in between.

Comment on this clonotype: Given a much more abundant clone one base away, this may be a read error. V usage is TRBV20-1 and J usage is TRBJ1-1; D unclear. Per germline, CDR1 DFQATT and CDR2 SNEGSKA (reference sequence). The CDR3 runs to 12 residues. V was trimmed by 8 bases and J by 1 base, leaving 11 bases between them. The CDR3 region has the DNA TGCAGTACCGCCCCATGGAACACTGAAGCTTTCTTT. Its translation is CSTAPWNTEAFF.

This clonotype has more than one count but fewer than ten. This chain uses TRBV4-1 with TRBJ2-7; TRBD2 matches at 9 bases. Germline assignment: CDR1 MGHRA and CDR2 YSYEKL. The V gene end was trimmed by 2 bases and the J gene end by 7 bases; junction bases not matched to a gene: 3. The CDR3 contains 13 residues. The CDR3 spells CASSQLAGREQYF. The CDR3 coding sequence is TGCGCCAGCAGCCAACTAGCGGGAAGGGAGCAGTACTTC.

As concerns this clonotype: Mismatch with germline at one junction end may stem from a read error. J is TRBJ2-1 and V is TRBV7-8; 9 nucleotides match TRBD1. This CDR3 is built from 16 residues. Germline loops: CDR1 SGHVS, CDR2 FQNEAQ. The CDR3 spells CAGSFWDRALYNEQFF. The DNA of the CDR3 is TGTGCCGGCAGCTTTTGGGACAGGGCTTTATACAATGAGCAGTTCTTC. Full variable domain (remainder filled in from reference TRBV7-8 and TRBJ2-1): GAGVSQSPRYKVAKRGQDVALRCDPISGHVSLFWYQQALGQGPEFLTYFQNEAQLDKSGLPSDRFFAERPEGSVSTLKIQRTQQEDSAVYLCAGSFWDRALYNEQFFGPGTRLTVL.

The V and J genes are TRBV10-3 and TRBJ1-5; 9 bases map to TRBD1. The CDR3 extends over 15 amino acids. CDR1 and CDR2 (germline): ENHRY, SYGVKD. V shed 4 bases and J 2 bases; nucleotides not matched to a gene: 3. The CDR3 nucleotides are TGTGCCATCAGTGGGACAGGGGAGGGCAATCAGCCCCAGCATTTT. It specifies CAISGTGEGNQPQHF.

In its sample, this clonotype was seen a few times. The chain links TRBV5-1 to TRBJ1-2, with D perhaps matching TRBD1 (6 bases). V shed 0 bases and J shed 8 bases, with 14 bases lying between them. This CDR3 has 14 residues. Germline CDR1 SGHRS, CDR2 YFSETQ. The CDR3 loop is CASSLVSGGDGYTF. For the CDR3, the DNA is TGCGCCAGCAGCTTGGTGAGCGGGGGCGACGGCTACACCTTC.

This chain links TRBV7-9 with TRBJ2-7; D gene unclear. Germline values: CDR1 SEHNR, CDR2 FQNEAQ (reference sequence). Trimming took 1 base from V and 2 from J, leaving 12 bases between them. The CDR3 totals 15 residues. This CDR3 is CASSLVSLRTYEQYF. CDR3 sequence (DNA): TGTGCCAGCAGCTTAGTGTCGCTCAGAACCTACGAGCAGTACTTC.